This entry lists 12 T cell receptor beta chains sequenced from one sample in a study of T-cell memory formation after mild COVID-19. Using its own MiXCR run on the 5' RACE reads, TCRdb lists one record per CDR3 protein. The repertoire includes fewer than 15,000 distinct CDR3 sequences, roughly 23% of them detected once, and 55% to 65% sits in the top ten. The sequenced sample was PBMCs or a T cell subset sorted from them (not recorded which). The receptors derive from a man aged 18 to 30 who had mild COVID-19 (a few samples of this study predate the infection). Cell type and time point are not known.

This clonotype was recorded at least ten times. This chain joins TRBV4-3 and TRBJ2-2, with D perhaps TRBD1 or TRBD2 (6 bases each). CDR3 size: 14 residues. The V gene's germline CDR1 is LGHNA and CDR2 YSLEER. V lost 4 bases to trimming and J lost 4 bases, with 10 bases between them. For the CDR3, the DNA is TGCGCCAGCAGCCCTGGGGGGCTCACCGGGGAGCTGTTTTTT. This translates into CASSPGGLTGELFF.

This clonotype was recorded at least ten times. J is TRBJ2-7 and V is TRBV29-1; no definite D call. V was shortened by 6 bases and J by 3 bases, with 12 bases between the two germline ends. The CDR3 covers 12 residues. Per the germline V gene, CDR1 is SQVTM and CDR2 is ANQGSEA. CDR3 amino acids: CSVGNILYEQYF. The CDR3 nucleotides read TGCAGCGTGGGGAATATACTCTACGAGCAGTACTTC.

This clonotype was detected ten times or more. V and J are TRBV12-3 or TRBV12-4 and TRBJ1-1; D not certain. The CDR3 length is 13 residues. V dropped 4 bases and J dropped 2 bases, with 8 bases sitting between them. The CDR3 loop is CASSSPLNTEAFF. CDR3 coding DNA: TGTGCCAGCAGTTCCCCCCTAAACACTGAAGCTTTCTTT.

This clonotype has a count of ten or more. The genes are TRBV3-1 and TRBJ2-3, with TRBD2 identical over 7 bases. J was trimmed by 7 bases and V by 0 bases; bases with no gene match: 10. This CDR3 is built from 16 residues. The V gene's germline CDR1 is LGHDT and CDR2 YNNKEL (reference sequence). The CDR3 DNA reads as TGTGCCAGCAGCCAAGATTTAGCGGGCCTCCGAAATACGCAGTATTTT. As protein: CASSQDLAGLRNTQYF.

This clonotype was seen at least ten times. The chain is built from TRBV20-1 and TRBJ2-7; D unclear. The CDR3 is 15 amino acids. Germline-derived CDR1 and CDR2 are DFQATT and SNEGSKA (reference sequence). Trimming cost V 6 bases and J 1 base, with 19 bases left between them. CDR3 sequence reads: CSAKDIPLNSYEQYF. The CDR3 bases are TGCAGTGCCAAAGATATCCCGCTGAATTCCTACGAGCAGTACTTC.

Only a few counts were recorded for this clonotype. The DNA of the CDR3 is TGTGCCAGCAGCCCTACAGGGGGCGATTCCTACGAGCAGTACTTC. As protein: CASSPTGGDSYEQYF. The V and J genes are TRBV11-2 and TRBJ2-7; 9 nucleotides align to TRBD1. The CDR3 loop spans 15 amino acids. Germline CDR1 is SGHAT and CDR2 is FQNNGV. The junction had 6 bases not matched to a gene; V was cut back by 5 bases and J by 1 base.

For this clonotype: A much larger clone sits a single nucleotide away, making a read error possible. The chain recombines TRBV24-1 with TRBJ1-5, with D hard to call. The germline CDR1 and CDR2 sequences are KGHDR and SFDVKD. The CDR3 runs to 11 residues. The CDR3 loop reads CSTGANQPQHF. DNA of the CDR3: TGTTCCACCGGAGCTAATCAGCCCCAGCATTTT.

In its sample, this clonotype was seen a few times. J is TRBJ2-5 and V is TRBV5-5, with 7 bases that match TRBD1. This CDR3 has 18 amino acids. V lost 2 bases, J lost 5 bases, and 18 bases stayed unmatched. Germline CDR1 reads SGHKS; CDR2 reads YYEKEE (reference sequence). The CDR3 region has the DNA TGTGCCAGCAGCTTTTGGGGCGCCGGGACAGTCTTACCCGAGACCCAGTACTTC. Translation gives CASSFWGAGTVLPETQYF.

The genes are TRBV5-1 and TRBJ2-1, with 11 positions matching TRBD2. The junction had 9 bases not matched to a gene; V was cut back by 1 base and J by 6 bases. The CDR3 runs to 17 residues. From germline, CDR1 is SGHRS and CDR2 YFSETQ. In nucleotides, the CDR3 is TGCGCCAGCAGCTTGTTGCTAACTAGCGGGAGTGGCAATGAGCAGTTCTTC. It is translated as CASSLLLTSGSGNEQFF.

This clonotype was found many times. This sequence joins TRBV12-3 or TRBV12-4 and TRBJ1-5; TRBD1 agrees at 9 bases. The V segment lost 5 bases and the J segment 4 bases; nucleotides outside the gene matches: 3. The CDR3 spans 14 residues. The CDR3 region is CASSPGQGNQPQHF. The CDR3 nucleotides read TGTGCCAGCAGTCCTGGACAGGGGAATCAGCCCCAGCATTTT.

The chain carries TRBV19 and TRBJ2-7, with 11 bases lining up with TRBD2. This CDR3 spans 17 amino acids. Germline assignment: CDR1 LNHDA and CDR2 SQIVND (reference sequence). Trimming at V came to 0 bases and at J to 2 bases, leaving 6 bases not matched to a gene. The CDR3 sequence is CASSIELGTSGAYEQYF. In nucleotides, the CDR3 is TGTGCCAGTAGTATAGAACTTGGGACTAGCGGAGCCTACGAGCAGTACTTC.

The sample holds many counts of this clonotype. DNA for the CDR3: TGCGCCAGCAGCCAAGAAATACAGGAGTACCTCCCTTACTCTGGGGCCAACGTCCTGACTTTC. It translates to CASSQEIQEYLPYSGANVLTF. J is TRBJ2-6 and V is TRBV4-3; possibly TRBD1 for D (5 bases). The V end was cut by 0 bases, the J end by 0 bases, with 21 bases between. Germline CDR1 is LGHNA and CDR2 is YSLEER. This CDR3 contains 21 residues.